Shown below are 30 T cell receptor beta chains from a single sample sequenced in a study of T cells after yellow fever vaccination. TCRdb processed the 5' RACE reads anew with MiXCR; each CDR3 protein has one entry. The sample consists of 500,000 to 650,000 distinct CDR3 sequences, 9% to 15% of them appearing once. Sample: PBMCs, taken on the day of the yellow fever booster vaccination. The receptor set was obtained from a man aged 25-45 years who received the YFV17D yellow fever vaccine.

This clonotype has only a few counts. The chain uses TRBV10-2 and TRBJ2-1; 10 nucleotides match TRBD1. V lost 7 bases to trimming and J lost 3 bases; unmatched junction nucleotides: 6. CDR1 WSHSY and CDR2 SAAADI come from the germline V gene. The CDR3 consists of 15 residues. The DNA for the CDR3 is TGCGCCAGCACCCCCGGGACAGGGGTCTACAATGAGCAGTTCTTC. This codes for CASTPGTGVYNEQFF.

The chain is built from TRBV7-9 and TRBJ2-1; a possible D gene is TRBD2 (5 bases). Trimming removed 4 bases from V and 9 bases from J, with 19 bases in between. CDR3 length: 15 amino acids. Per germline, CDR1 SEHNR and CDR2 FQNEAQ (reference sequence). The CDR3 DNA follows: TGTGCCAGCAGCTCCGGAGTGATGGGAGCTGGTGAGCAGTTCTTC. Its translation: CASSSGVMGAGEQFF.

This clonotype came up a few times. V is TRBV29-1 and J is TRBJ2-5; unclear D gene. The V end was cut by 7 bases, the J end by 5 bases, with 8 bases between. Looked up from germline, CDR1 is SQVTM and CDR2 is ANQGSEA. The CDR3 is 10 amino acids. The CDR3 nucleotides are TGCAGCGGGACCCTGGAGACCCAGTACTTC. The encoded protein is CSGTLETQYF.

The genes are TRBV5-1 and TRBJ2-5; TRBD2 matches at 8 bases. There are 13 residues in the CDR3. Unmatched junction bases numbered 9, after V lost 9 bases and J lost 5 bases. Germline V gene data show CDR1 as SGHRS and CDR2 as YFSETQ. In DNA, the CDR3 is TGCGCCACCTCTAGCGGCGGGGGGGAGACCCAGTACTTC. Its protein is CATSSGGGETQYF. Looking up the rest from reference TRBV5-1 and TRBJ2-5 gives the full variable domain: KAGVTQTPRYLIKTRGQQVTLSCSPISGHRSVSWYQQTPGQGLQFLFEYFSETQRNKGNFPGRFSGRQFSNSRSEMNVSTLELGDSALYLCATSSGGGETQYFGPGTRLLVL.

The J gene is TRBJ2-5, the V gene TRBV20-1; D not certain. Germline CDR1 DFQATT, CDR2 SNEGSKA (reference sequence). The CDR3 has 12 amino acids. V lost 6 bases, J lost 5 bases, and 13 bases lay in between. CDR3 in DNA: TGCAGTGCCACAGTCGCCATCGAGACCCAGTACTTC. This translates into CSATVAIETQYF.

The CDR3 DNA reads TGTGCCTGGAACCTGAAATATGACACCGGGGAGCTGTTTTTT. Its protein product is CAWNLKYDTGELFF. This chain joins TRBV30 and TRBJ2-2; D ambiguous. This CDR3 comprises 14 residues. V shed 4 bases and J shed 3 bases, with 12 bases lying between them. CDR1 and CDR2 (germline): GTSNPN, SVGIG (reference sequence).

This clonotype was seen at least ten times. This rearrangement joins TRBV7-6 to TRBJ2-1, with 7 nucleotides matching TRBD2. V gave up 0 bases and J gave up 8 bases; unmatched junction bases: 4. The germline CDR1 and CDR2 sequences are SGHVS and FNYEAQ. The CDR3 consists of 14 residues. The CDR3 DNA is TGTGCCAGCAGCTTAGCGCTTGGGGGGGATGAGCAGTTCTTC. Protein sequence: CASSLALGGDEQFF.

The chain joins TRBV7-2 to TRBJ2-3; D unresolved. CDR1 and CDR2 (germline): SGHTA, FQGNSA. The CDR3 runs to 15 residues. V was clipped by 3 bases and J by 5 bases, with 15 bases between them. The CDR3 region has the DNA TGTGCCAGCAGCTTGGGGTTGGGCGGAAGAGATACGCAGTATTTT. It encodes CASSLGLGGRDTQYF.

The CDR3 DNA is TGTGCCAGCAGCTTGGCTTGGACTAGCGGGACCACAGATACGCAGTATTTT. As protein: CASSLAWTSGTTDTQYF. The V and J genes are TRBV5-4 and TRBJ2-3; 12 bases fit TRBD2. CDR1 SGHNT and CDR2 YYREEE come from the germline V gene (reference sequence). The CDR3 runs to 17 residues. V dropped 0 bases and J dropped 2; count of bases not matched to a gene: 4.

This rearrangement joins TRBV7-2 to TRBJ2-5, with D hard to call. CDR1 SGHTA and CDR2 FQGNSA come from the germline V gene. V was clipped by 5 bases and J by 5 bases, with 9 bases between them. This CDR3 contains 12 residues. CDR3 loop: CASSGLWETQYF. The DNA of the CDR3 is TGTGCCAGCAGCGGGCTCTGGGAGACCCAGTACTTC.

For the CDR3, the DNA is TGTGCCAGCACCCAACCCGGGACAGGATCAGAGACCCAGTACTTC. Translating it yields CASTQPGTGSETQYF. V usage is TRBV6-1 and J usage is TRBJ2-5; 8 nucleotides match TRBD1. The J segment lost 4 bases and the V segment lost 7 bases, leaving 11 bases of the junction unmatched. From germline, CDR1 is MNHNS and CDR2 SASEGT. The CDR3 spans 15 residues.

The chain combines TRBV12-3 or TRBV12-4 with TRBJ1-1; a possible D gene is TRBD1 (6 bases). The CDR3 is 15 amino acids. Trimming pared 4 bases from V and 8 bases from J, leaving 20 bases between. The CDR3 nucleotides are TGTGCCAGCAGTTCCCCAATCGGGGGGGCCGGAGAAGCTTTCTTT. Encoded protein: CASSSPIGGAGEAFF.

The chain has TRBV7-6 and TRBJ2-5; the match to TRBD1 covers 8 bases. From germline, CDR1 is SGHVS and CDR2 FNYEAQ. The CDR3 is made up of 15 amino acids. V was pared by 1 base and J by 5 bases, with 6 bases of the junction left unmatched. CDR3 coding DNA: TGTGCCAGCAGCTTAGAAGACAGGGGTTGGGAGACCCAGTACTTC. It codes for CASSLEDRGWETQYF.

A few counts support this clonotype. This chain uses TRBV20-1 with TRBJ2-3; tentative D call: TRBD2 (6 bases). The CDR3 has 13 amino acids. The V end was cut by 3 bases, the J end by 5 bases, with 12 bases between. Germline V gives CDR1 DFQATT, CDR2 SNEGSKA (reference sequence). CDR3 region: CSASSGVVDTQYF. CDR3 in DNA: TGCAGTGCTAGTTCGGGAGTGGTAGATACGCAGTATTTT.

This clonotype occurred a few times. The J gene is TRBJ1-6, the V gene TRBV27; 7 bases are shared with TRBD1. This CDR3 region has 16 residues. Trimming removed 4 bases from V and 9 bases from J; junction bases left unmatched: 12. Germline CDR1 is MNHEY and CDR2 is SMNVEV (reference sequence). CDR3 DNA: TGTGCCAGCAGTTCCGGTCGACAGGGTCGAGGTTCACCCCTCCACTTT. Translation gives CASSSGRQGRGSPLHF.

The V call is TRBV28, the J call TRBJ2-7, with 12 bases that match TRBD1. The CDR3 has 15 amino acids. From germline, CDR1 is MDHEN and CDR2 SYDVKM. The junction had 4 bases not matched to a gene; V was cut back by 5 bases and J by 2 bases. The CDR3 region has the DNA TGTGCCAGCAGTCGAGGGACAGGGGGCACCTACGAGCAGTACTTC. It specifies CASSRGTGGTYEQYF.

This clonotype showed up just a few times. The CDR3 is CASSTTTVLGNEQFF. CDR3 nucleotide sequence: TGTGCCAGCAGCACCACAACTGTCTTGGGCAATGAGCAGTTCTTC. The V call is TRBV7-3, the J call TRBJ2-1; unclear D gene. The CDR3 contains 15 residues. V lost 5 bases and J lost 6, with 17 bases in between. Germline V gene data show CDR1 as SGHTA and CDR2 as FQGTGA. Full variable domain (rest looked up from reference TRBV7-3 and TRBJ2-1): GAGVSQTPSNKVTEKGKYVELRCDPISGHTALYWYRQSLGQGPEFLIYFQGTGAADDSGLPNDRFFAVRPEGSVSTLKIQRTERGDSAVYLCASSTTTVLGNEQFFGPGTRLTVL.

V usage is TRBV7-8 and J usage is TRBJ1-5; D gene uncertain. The CDR3 extends over 15 amino acids. V was pared by 1 base and J by 2 bases, with 9 bases between. The germline gives CDR1 SGHVS, CDR2 FQNEAQ. CDR3 amino acids: CASSLEGFGNQPQHF. In nucleotides, the CDR3 is TGTGCCAGCAGCTTAGAAGGGTTCGGCAATCAGCCCCAGCATTTT.

The chain recombines TRBV20-1 with TRBJ2-2; TRBD2 agrees at 12 bases. V shed 3 bases and J 0 bases; nucleotides not matched to a gene: 2. Per germline, CDR1 DFQATT and CDR2 SNEGSKA (reference sequence). CDR3 length: 16 amino acids. The CDR3 protein is CSARASGRANTGELFF. The DNA of the CDR3 is TGCAGTGCTAGGGCTAGCGGGAGGGCGAACACCGGGGAGCTGTTTTTT.

This clonotype was recorded a few times. This chain connects TRBV20-1 to TRBJ2-4; TRBD2 might be the D (6 bases). The CDR3 length is 12 residues. Between the trimmed V and J ends, which lost 7 bases and 8 bases, there was a span of 15 bases. Germline CDR1 DFQATT, CDR2 SNEGSKA (reference sequence). Here the CDR3 reads CSGTGTGYIQYF. In DNA, the CDR3 is TGCAGTGGAACGGGGACTGGTTACATTCAGTACTTC.

This clonotype was found a few times. This chain joins TRBV20-1 and TRBJ2-7; D is uncertain. Trimming stripped 0 bases from V and 0 bases from J, with 6 bases between. The CDR3 extends over 13 amino acids. Germline CDR1 DFQATT, CDR2 SNEGSKA (reference sequence). The CDR3 protein is CSAREIGSYEQYF. In nucleotides, the CDR3 is TGCAGTGCTAGAGAAATTGGCTCCTACGAGCAGTACTTC.

This clonotype was seen a handful of times. V gene TRBV4-3 combines with J gene TRBJ2-1; D remains unclear. This CDR3 has 14 residues. CDR1 is LGHNA, CDR2 YSLEER, per germline. The V gene lost 1 base and the J gene lost 4 bases, with 8 bases spanning the gap. The CDR3 DNA reads TGCGCCAGCAGCCAAGTAGACGGATACAATGAGCAGTTCTTC. It encodes CASSQVDGYNEQFF.

The V call is TRBV9, the J call TRBJ2-1; D is perhaps TRBD2 (6 bases). The CDR3 sequence is 15 residues long. V was cut by 0 bases and J by 9 bases, with 16 bases left in between. Germline V gene data show CDR1 as SGDLS and CDR2 as YYNGEE. CDR3 loop: CASSVVEGDQVEQFF. As DNA, the CDR3 is TGTGCCAGCAGCGTAGTGGAGGGAGATCAGGTTGAGCAGTTCTTC.

The chain uses TRBV27 and TRBJ1-2; D perhaps matches TRBD1 (6 bases). This CDR3 comprises 15 residues. Trimming took off 6 bases at V and 3 bases at J, with 17 bases between the two ends. Germline V lookup: CDR1 MNHEY, CDR2 SMNVEV (reference sequence). The CDR3 sequence: CASRHTGRPHYGYTF. In DNA form, the CDR3 reads TGTGCCAGCAGGCACACAGGGCGACCCCACTATGGCTACACCTTC.

Comment on this clonotype: Since a much larger clone is just one base distant, this may be a read error. The V call is TRBV14, the J call TRBJ2-7; no clear D. CDR3 length: 11 residues. The germline CDR1 and CDR2 sequences are SGHDN and FVKESK. V gave up 2 bases and J gave up 5 bases, with 4 bases separating them. CDR3 amino acids: CASSQINEQYF. CDR3 sequence (DNA): TGTGCCAGCAGCCAAATTAACGAGCAGTACTTC.

In this sample, this clonotype turned up a few times. The chain has TRBV24-1 and TRBJ2-3, with D maybe TRBD2 (6 bases). Germline V CDR1 and CDR2: KGHDR, SFDVKD. This CDR3 has 20 amino acids. Trimming removed 2 bases at V and 0 bases at J, with 23 bases between. As DNA, the CDR3 is TGTGCCACCAGTGATTGGGGCGGGACGCCACCAGAAACTAGCACAGATACGCAGTATTTT. It codes for CATSDWGGTPPETSTDTQYF.

This clonotype was detected a few times. V gene TRBV12-3 or TRBV12-4 combines with J gene TRBJ2-1, with D perhaps matching TRBD1 or TRBD2 (5 bases each). Trimming shortened V by 7 bases and J by 3 bases, and 19 bases separated the two germline ends. CDR3 length: 16 amino acids. The CDR3 DNA follows: TGTGCCAGCACCCCGCAGGCAGGGACCATCTACAATGAGCAGTTCTTC. It codes for CASTPQAGTIYNEQFF.

This chain connects TRBV10-3 to TRBJ2-3, with TRBD2 as a possible D gene (6 bases). The V end was cut by 1 base, the J end by 2 bases, with 7 bases between. The CDR3 consists of 14 residues. Germline-derived CDR1 and CDR2 are ENHRY and SYGVKD. In DNA, the CDR3 is TGTGCCATCAGTGAGTTAGCGGCCACAGATACGCAGTATTTT. It yields the protein CAISELAATDTQYF.

This sequence joins TRBV9 and TRBJ2-7; no clear D gene. The CDR3 sequence is 14 residues long. V gave up 0 bases and J gave up 4 bases, with 11 bases separating them. Germline assignment: CDR1 SGDLS and CDR2 YYNGEE. For the CDR3, the DNA is TGTGCCAGCAGCGTAGGGTTGCAGCCTTACGAGCAGTACTTC. Protein: CASSVGLQPYEQYF.

The CDR3 protein is CASSSPGSAEAKNIQYF. In DNA form, the CDR3 reads TGTGCCAGCAGTTCACCAGGGAGCGCAGAAGCCAAAAACATTCAGTACTTC. V and J are TRBV12-3 or TRBV12-4 and TRBJ2-4; D tentatively fits TRBD1 or TRBD2 (5 bases each). The CDR3 spans 17 residues. Trimming removed 4 bases from V and 0 bases from J, with 16 bases in between.